This is a list of T cell receptor beta chains from one sample in a study of blood T cell repertoires in COVID-19. Profiling relied on immunoSEQ multiplex PCR, and the TCRdb table lists in-frame clones only, not all of them. Among tens of thousands of clones, roughly 86% were seen once, and the ten largest hold roughly 1.5%. Sequencing was done on a sample of peripheral blood. Receptors originate from a man aged 60 to 75 with acute or convalescent COVID-19. Each CDR3 is given with its conserved first and last residue. Fields, in order: J gene, D gene, V gene, CDR3 protein, CDR3 DNA. A D gene is named only where the DNA matches it firmly.

TRBJ2-6 | NA | TRBV7-8 | CASSVGLKTASRGANVLTF | TGTGCCAGCAGCGTAGGCCTTAAGACAGCCTCCCGAGGGGCCAACGTCCTGACTTTC
TRBJ1-2 | TRBD1 | TRBV19 | CASTLTGDSGYTF | TGTGCCAGTACCCTCACAGGGGACAGTGGCTACACCTTC
TRBJ2-1 | NA | TRBV24-1 | CATSDWGDLEGNEQFF | TGTGCCACCAGTGATTGGGGGGACCTCGAGGGAAATGAGCAGTTCTTC
TRBJ2-1 | NA | TRBV24-1 | CATSDSFNEQFF | TGTGCCACCAGTGATTCATTTAATGAGCAGTTCTTC
TRBJ1-1 | NA | TRBV20-1 | CSASYRSWSFMNTEAFF | TGCAGTGCTAGTTACAGGTCTTGGTCGTTCATGAACACTGAAGCTTTCTTT
TRBJ1-2 | NA | TRBV5-1 | CASSLGAEHGYTF | TGCGCCAGCAGCTTGGGGGCAGAACATGGCTACACCTTC
TRBJ2-3 | TRBD2 | TRBV3-1/TRBV3-2 | CASSLLAGGTDTQYF | TGTGCCAGCAGCCTTCTAGCGGGGGGCACAGATACGCAGTATTTT
TRBJ2-2 | NA | TRBV5-6 | CASSLRRTGFGELFF | TGTGCCAGCAGCTTGCGGAGGACGGGTTTCGGGGAGCTGTTTTTT
TRBJ2-2 | TRBD2 | TRBV5-1 | CASSIAGTRFPGELFF | TGCGCCAGCAGCATCGCCGGGACTAGGTTTCCCGGGGAGCTGTTTTTT
TRBJ1-2 | TRBD1 | TRBV6-1 | CASSEAGLRDRGYGYTF | TGTGCCAGCAGTGAAGCGGGGCTCCGGGACAGGGGGTATGGCTACACCTTC